The source of this T cell receptor (beta chain) is a study of T cell responses to AZD1222 COVID-19 vaccine. Study-wide results and limits: Just six people given AZD1222 tested seropositive at baseline. No day 14 peak samples; only post-peak repertoires were characterized. Once two AZD1222 doses were given, Spike-specific TCR breadth and depth went up. Dominant at 160-218 and 743-854, vaccine-associated CD4 TCRs also spanned spike.

Sequenced by immunoSEQ multiplex PCR; TCRdb stores in-frame clones only, minus some. The sample includes 150,000 to 190,000 clones, roughly nine tenths of them seen just once. On this clone itself: Its matching antigen is unknown.

Germline values: CDR1 MDHEN, CDR2 SYDVKM. V shed 2 bases and J shed 0 bases, with 7 bases lying between them. This CDR3 is 15 amino acids long. This chain connects TRBV28 to TRBJ2-2, with D tentatively TRBD1 (6 bases). The source of this sequence is an adult in good health. This specimen consisted of peripheral blood, obtained on day 0 of AZD1222 vaccination. The CDR3 nucleotides read TGTGCCAGCAGTTTAGGACAGCCGAACACCGGGGAGCTGTTTTTT. Translated, it gives CASSLGQPNTGELFF.